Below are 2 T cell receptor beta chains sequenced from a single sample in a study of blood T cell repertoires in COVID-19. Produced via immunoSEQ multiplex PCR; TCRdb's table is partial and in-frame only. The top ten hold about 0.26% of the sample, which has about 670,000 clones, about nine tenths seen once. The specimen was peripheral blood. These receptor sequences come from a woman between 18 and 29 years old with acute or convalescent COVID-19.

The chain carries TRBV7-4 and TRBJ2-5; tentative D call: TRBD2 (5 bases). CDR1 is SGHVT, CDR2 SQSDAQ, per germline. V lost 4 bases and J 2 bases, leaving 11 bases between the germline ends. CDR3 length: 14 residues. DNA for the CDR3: TGTGCCAGCAGCTGTCGACTAAAGCAAGAGACCCAGTACTTC. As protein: CASSCRLKQETQYF.

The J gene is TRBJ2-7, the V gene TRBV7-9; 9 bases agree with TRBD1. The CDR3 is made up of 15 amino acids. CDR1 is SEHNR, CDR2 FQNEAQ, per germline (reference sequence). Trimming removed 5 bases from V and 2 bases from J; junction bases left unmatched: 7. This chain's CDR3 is CASSIGQGITYEQYF. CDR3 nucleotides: TGTGCCAGCAGCATTGGACAGGGGATAACCTACGAGCAGTACTTC.